Sequencing of this T cell receptor beta chain was carried out in a study of CD4 and CD8 cells across lung adenocarcinoma regions. With respect to this clonotype: A junction end diverges from the germline sequence, so it may reflect a read error.

TCRdb used MiXCR to reprocess the PCR reads, holding one entry per CDR3 protein. Of under 10,000 distinct CDR3 sequences in the sample, approximately 48% were seen once. Material: CD4+ T cells from the margin of a lung tumor. This TCR derives from a female donor with lung adenocarcinoma. The CD4 and CD8 labels of this study may be unreliable.

The CDR3 sequence is CATDRTVSTGKQFF. DNA of the CDR3: TGTGCGACCGACCGGACAGTGAGCACCGGGAAGCAGTTTTTT. The gene calls are TRBV10-3 and TRBJ2-3; D possibly corresponds to TRBD1 (6 bases). This CDR3 is built from 14 residues. Germline V gene data show CDR1 as ENHRY and CDR2 as SYGVKD.